This is a list of T cell receptor beta chains from one sample in a study of human T cells and chemical hapten exposure. TCRdb itself ran the RACE reads through MiXCR, one entry per CDR3 protein. The data hold about 380,000 distinct CDR3 sequences, with roughly 5.3% observed a single time. Sequences were derived from whole blood, sampled in connection with sensitization to the hapten diphenylcyclopropenone (DPC). These receptors were collected from a woman aged 50 to 60 with alopecia areata. Some clones in this sample may be carry-over from other donors' samples. The CDR3 runs from the conserved cysteine through the conserved F or W. Fields, in order: clone size, J gene, V gene, D gene, CDR3 protein, CDR3 DNA. A D gene is named only where the DNA matches it firmly. Rows may omit the clone size; those that give it use once, few, many or a size class.

clone size: -; J gene: TRBJ1-4; V gene: TRBV4-3; D gene: -; CDR3 protein: CASSPDSRGEKLFF; CDR3 DNA: TGCGCCAGCAGCCCAGACAGTAGGGGTGAAAAACTGTTTTTT
clone size: -; J gene: TRBJ1-6; V gene: TRBV2; D gene: -; CDR3 protein: CASSEEGSDNSPLHF; CDR3 DNA: TGTGCCAGCAGTGAAGAAGGATCGGATAATTCACCCCTCCACTTT
clone size: few; J gene: TRBJ1-5; V gene: TRBV4-1; D gene: -; CDR3 protein: CASSQVTGARPQHF; CDR3 DNA: TGCGCCAGCAGCCAAGTAACGGGGGCAAGGCCCCAGCATTTT
clone size: -; J gene: TRBJ2-2; V gene: TRBV28; D gene: -; CDR3 protein: CASSPIPGTGELFF; CDR3 DNA: TGTGCCAGCAGCCCAATCCCGGGGACCGGGGAGCTGTTTTTT
clone size: few; J gene: TRBJ2-5; V gene: TRBV30; D gene: -; CDR3 protein: CAWRQTSAVTQYF; CDR3 DNA: TGTGCCTGGAGACAGACTTCGGCAGTGACCCAGTACTTC
clone size: many; J gene: TRBJ2-5; V gene: TRBV20-1; D gene: -; CDR3 protein: CSASGAEDSQETQYF; CDR3 DNA: TGCAGTGCTAGTGGGGCCGAGGACAGCCAAGAGACCCAGTACTTC
clone size: many; J gene: TRBJ2-1; V gene: TRBV21-1; D gene: -; CDR3 protein: CASSTLTDGDNEQFF; CDR3 DNA: TGTGCCAGCAGCACCCTCACGGACGGAGACAATGAGCAGTTCTTC
clone size: many; J gene: TRBJ2-7; V gene: TRBV7-2; D gene: -; CDR3 protein: CASSREAGQRYEQYF; CDR3 DNA: TGTGCCAGCAGCCGAGAAGCGGGACAGAGGTACGAGCAGTACTTC
clone size: few; J gene: TRBJ2-1; V gene: TRBV28; D gene: -; CDR3 protein: CATRPSSYNEQFF; CDR3 DNA: TGTGCCACCCGCCCGAGCTCCTACAATGAGCAGTTCTTC
clone size: many; J gene: TRBJ1-5; V gene: TRBV6-2/TRBV6-3; D gene: -; CDR3 protein: CASSLTDSTYQPQHF; CDR3 DNA: TGTGCCAGCAGTTTAACGGACAGTACTTATCAGCCCCAGCATTTT
clone size: -; J gene: TRBJ2-3; V gene: TRBV6-2/TRBV6-3; D gene: TRBD2; CDR3 protein: CASSSQKLAGSPDTQYF; CDR3 DNA: TGTGCCAGCAGTTCGCAGAAACTAGCGGGATCCCCAGATACGCAGTATTTT
clone size: -; J gene: TRBJ2-2; V gene: TRBV9; D gene: -; CDR3 protein: CASSGRASGVDTGELFF; CDR3 DNA: TGTGCCAGCAGCGGACGGGCTTCGGGGGTAGACACCGGGGAGCTGTTTTTT
clone size: many; J gene: TRBJ2-1; V gene: TRBV11-2; D gene: TRBD2; CDR3 protein: CASSSRVSGGNEQFF; CDR3 DNA: TGTGCCAGCAGCTCCCGGGTTAGCGGGGGAAATGAGCAGTTCTTC
clone size: many; J gene: TRBJ2-5; V gene: TRBV4-2; D gene: -; CDR3 protein: CASSQEGVTDQETQYF; CDR3 DNA: TGTGCCAGCAGCCAAGAGGGCGTGACAGACCAAGAGACCCAGTACTTC
clone size: -; J gene: TRBJ1-1; V gene: TRBV6-2/TRBV6-3; D gene: -; CDR3 protein: CASRTTASTEAFF; CDR3 DNA: TGTGCCAGCAGAACGACAGCATCCACTGAAGCTTTCTTT
clone size: many; J gene: TRBJ2-5; V gene: TRBV29-1; D gene: TRBD1; CDR3 protein: CSASDRAETQYF; CDR3 DNA: TGCAGCGCCTCCGACAGGGCAGAGACCCAGTACTTC
clone size: many; J gene: TRBJ1-1; V gene: TRBV5-1; D gene: -; CDR3 protein: CASSLAPGETEAFF; CDR3 DNA: TGCGCCAGCAGCTTGGCCCCGGGGGAAACTGAAGCTTTCTTT
clone size: -; J gene: TRBJ2-3; V gene: TRBV12-5; D gene: -; CDR3 protein: CASGYRGTDTQYF; CDR3 DNA: TGTGCTAGTGGTTATAGGGGAACAGATACGCAGTATTTT
clone size: many; J gene: TRBJ1-5; V gene: TRBV20-1; D gene: TRBD1; CDR3 protein: CSAKPQGASDQPQHF; CDR3 DNA: TGCAGTGCCAAACCCCAGGGGGCCAGCGATCAGCCCCAGCATTTT
clone size: many; J gene: TRBJ1-1; V gene: TRBV6-5; D gene: -; CDR3 protein: CASAEGSTEAFF; CDR3 DNA: TGTGCCAGCGCGGAGGGGTCCACTGAAGCTTTCTTT
clone size: few; J gene: TRBJ2-5; V gene: TRBV12-3/TRBV12-4; D gene: -; CDR3 protein: CASTLRGIQETQYF; CDR3 DNA: TGTGCCAGCACCCTTCGGGGGATCCAAGAGACCCAGTACTTC
clone size: many; J gene: TRBJ2-5; V gene: TRBV7-9; D gene: -; CDR3 protein: CASSLEIGDAPTQYF; CDR3 DNA: TGTGCCAGCAGCTTAGAAATCGGGGACGCGCCTACCCAGTACTTC
clone size: -; J gene: TRBJ2-5; V gene: TRBV11-2; D gene: -; CDR3 protein: CASSLGQARVTQYF; CDR3 DNA: TGTGCCAGCAGTCTAGGGCAAGCGAGGGTGACCCAGTACTTC
clone size: -; J gene: TRBJ1-1; V gene: TRBV20-1; D gene: -; CDR3 protein: CSASSPGRTEAFF; CDR3 DNA: TGCAGTGCTAGTTCTCCAGGGAGGACTGAAGCTTTCTTT
clone size: many; J gene: TRBJ2-7; V gene: TRBV6-5; D gene: -; CDR3 protein: CASSYDSRGLYEQYF; CDR3 DNA: TGTGCCAGCAGTTACGACAGCCGTGGCCTCTACGAGCAGTACTTC
clone size: few; J gene: TRBJ2-3; V gene: TRBV3-1; D gene: -; CDR3 protein: CASSPPLYTDTQYF; CDR3 DNA: TGTGCCAGCAGCCCGCCTCTGTACACAGATACGCAGTATTTT
clone size: many; J gene: TRBJ1-1; V gene: TRBV6-2/TRBV6-3; D gene: -; CDR3 protein: CASILEEGTEAFF; CDR3 DNA: TGTGCCAGCATTTTAGAGGAAGGGACTGAAGCTTTCTTT
clone size: -; J gene: TRBJ2-7; V gene: TRBV29-1; D gene: -; CDR3 protein: CSVEDFGSRNF; CDR3 DNA: TGCAGCGTTGAAGATTTCGGGAGCAGGAACTTC
clone size: many; J gene: TRBJ2-6; V gene: TRBV5-1; D gene: -; CDR3 protein: CASSSNPSGTGANVLTF; CDR3 DNA: TGCGCCAGCAGCTCAAATCCCTCAGGGACTGGGGCCAACGTCCTGACTTTC
clone size: many; J gene: TRBJ2-3; V gene: TRBV9; D gene: TRBD2; CDR3 protein: CASSPRTSGGADTQYF; CDR3 DNA: TGTGCCAGCAGCCCCCGGACTAGCGGGGGGGCAGATACGCAGTATTTT
clone size: few; J gene: TRBJ2-7; V gene: TRBV2; D gene: -; CDR3 protein: CASKPGSSEQYF; CDR3 DNA: TGTGCCAGCAAACCGGGGTCTAGTGAGCAGTACTTC
clone size: many; J gene: TRBJ1-1; V gene: TRBV5-1; D gene: TRBD1; CDR3 protein: CASSFAGQGEAFF; CDR3 DNA: TGCGCCAGCAGCTTCGCGGGACAGGGTGAAGCTTTCTTT
clone size: many; J gene: TRBJ2-7; V gene: TRBV6-6; D gene: -; CDR3 protein: CASSTPRGYEQYF; CDR3 DNA: TGTGCCAGCAGTACCCCGCGGGGATACGAGCAGTACTTC
clone size: few; J gene: TRBJ2-7; V gene: TRBV7-2; D gene: -; CDR3 protein: CASSLGAASYEQYF; CDR3 DNA: TGTGCCAGCAGCTTAGGGGCGGCGTCCTACGAGCAGTACTTC
clone size: few; J gene: TRBJ1-1; V gene: TRBV20-1; D gene: -; CDR3 protein: CSARDRTEAFF; CDR3 DNA: TGCAGTGCTCGCGATAGGACTGAAGCTTTCTTT